This record looks at one T cell receptor (beta chain) sequence and its context. Its specificity is unknown. Patients with chemo-refractory metastatic non-small-cell lung cancer received focal radiation plus CTLA-4 blockade with ipilimumab. Using immunoSEQ multiplex PCR, the repertoire was profiled, and TCRdb retains in-frame clones only, with some absent. The table shows tens of thousands of clones, with 80% to 90% occurring only once. The CDR3 contains 15 residues. The sample originates from a study of radiotherapy plus CTLA-4 blockade in lung cancer. Study overall: Among enrolled patients, over 15% responded and about 30% achieved disease control.

Points from the study as a whole: Among blood TCR repertoires after radiotherapy plus ipilimumab, tumor-derived clones expanded. Early clonal dynamics of blood T cells, together with interferon-beta, were reported as the best response predictor.

The input for sequencing was peripheral blood, taken from a patient treated with radiotherapy plus ipilimumab. The genes are TRBV21-1 and TRBJ2-1; the table names TRBD2, a call not compared with the DNA. TRBV21-1 is listed as a pseudogene. The sequence was collected from a human donor with non-small cell lung cancer whose response to radiotherapy plus ipilimumab could not be evaluated. The DNA of the CDR3 is TGTGCCAGCACCGTCCCGGGAGGGCCTGAAAATGAGCAGTTCTTC. Protein product: CASTVPGGPENEQFF.